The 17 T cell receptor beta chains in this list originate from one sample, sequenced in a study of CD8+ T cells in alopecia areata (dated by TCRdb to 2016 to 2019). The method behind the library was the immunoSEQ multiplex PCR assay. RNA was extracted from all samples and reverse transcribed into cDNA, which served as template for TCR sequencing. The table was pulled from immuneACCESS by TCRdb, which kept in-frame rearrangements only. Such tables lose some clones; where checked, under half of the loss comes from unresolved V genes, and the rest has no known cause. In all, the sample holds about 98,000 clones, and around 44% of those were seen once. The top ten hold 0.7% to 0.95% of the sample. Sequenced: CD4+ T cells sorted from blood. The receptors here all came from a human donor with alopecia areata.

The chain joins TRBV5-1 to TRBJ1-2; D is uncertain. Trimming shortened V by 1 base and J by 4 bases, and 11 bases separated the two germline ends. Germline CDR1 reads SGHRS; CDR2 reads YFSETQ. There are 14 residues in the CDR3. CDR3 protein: CASSLSGVAYGYTF. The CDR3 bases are TGCGCCAGCAGCTTGAGCGGGGTGGCCTATGGCTACACCTTC. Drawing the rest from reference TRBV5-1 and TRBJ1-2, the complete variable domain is KAGVTQTPRYLIKTRGQQVTLSCSPISGHRSVSWYQQTPGQGLQFLFEYFSETQRNKGNFPGRFSGRQFSNSRSEMNVSTLELGDSALYLCASSLSGVAYGYTFGSGTRLTVV.

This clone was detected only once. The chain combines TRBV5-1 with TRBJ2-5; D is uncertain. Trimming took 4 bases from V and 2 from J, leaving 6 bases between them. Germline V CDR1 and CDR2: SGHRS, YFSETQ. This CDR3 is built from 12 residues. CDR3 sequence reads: CASSPEQETQYF. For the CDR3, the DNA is TGCGCCAGCAGCCCCGAGCAAGAGACCCAGTACTTC.

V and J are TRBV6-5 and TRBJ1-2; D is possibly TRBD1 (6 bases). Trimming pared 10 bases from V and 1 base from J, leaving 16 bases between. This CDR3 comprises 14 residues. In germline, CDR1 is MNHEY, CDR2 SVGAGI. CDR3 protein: CATLPTGLNYGYTF. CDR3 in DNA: TGTGCCACCCTACCGACAGGCCTTAACTATGGCTACACCTTC.

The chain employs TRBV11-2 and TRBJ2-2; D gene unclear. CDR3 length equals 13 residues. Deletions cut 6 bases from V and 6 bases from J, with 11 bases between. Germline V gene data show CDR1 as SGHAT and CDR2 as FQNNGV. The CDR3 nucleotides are TGTGCCAGCAGACTAAACGTCCCCGGGGAGCTGTTTTTT. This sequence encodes CASRLNVPGELFF.

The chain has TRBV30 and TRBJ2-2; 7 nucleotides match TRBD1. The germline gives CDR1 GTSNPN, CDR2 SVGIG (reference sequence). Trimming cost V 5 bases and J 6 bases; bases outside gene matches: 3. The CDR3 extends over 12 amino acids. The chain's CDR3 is CAWGTGAGELFF. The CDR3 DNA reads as TGTGCCTGGGGAACAGGGGCCGGGGAGCTGTTTTTT.

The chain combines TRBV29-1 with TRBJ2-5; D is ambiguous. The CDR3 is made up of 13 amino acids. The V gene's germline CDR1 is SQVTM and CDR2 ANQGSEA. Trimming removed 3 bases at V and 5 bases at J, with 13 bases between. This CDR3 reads CSVDPRIAETQYF. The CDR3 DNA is TGCAGCGTTGACCCCAGGATCGCGGAGACCCAGTACTTC.

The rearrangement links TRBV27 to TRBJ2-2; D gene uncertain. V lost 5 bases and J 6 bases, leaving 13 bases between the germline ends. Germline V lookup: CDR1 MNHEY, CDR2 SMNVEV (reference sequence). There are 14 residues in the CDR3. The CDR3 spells CASSPTRMSGELFF. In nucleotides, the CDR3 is TGTGCCAGCAGTCCCACCCGGATGTCCGGGGAGCTGTTTTTT.

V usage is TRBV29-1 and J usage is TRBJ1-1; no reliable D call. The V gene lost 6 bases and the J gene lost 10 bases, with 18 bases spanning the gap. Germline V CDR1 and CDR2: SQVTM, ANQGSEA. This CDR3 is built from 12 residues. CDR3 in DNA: TGCAGCGTACTGACGCCAAAGATCGGAGCTTTCTTT. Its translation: CSVLTPKIGAFF.

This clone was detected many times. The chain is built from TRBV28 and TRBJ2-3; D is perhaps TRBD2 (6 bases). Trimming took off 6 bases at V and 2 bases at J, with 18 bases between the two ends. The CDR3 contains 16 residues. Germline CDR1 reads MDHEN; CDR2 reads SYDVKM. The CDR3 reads CASSSGFGGFTDTQYF. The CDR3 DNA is TGTGCCAGCAGCTCCGGATTCGGGGGATTCACAGATACGCAGTATTTT.

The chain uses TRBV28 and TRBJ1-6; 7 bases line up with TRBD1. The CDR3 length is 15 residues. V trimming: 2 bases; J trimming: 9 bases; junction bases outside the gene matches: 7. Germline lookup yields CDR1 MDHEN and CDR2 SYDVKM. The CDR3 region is CASSLGDRAASPLHF. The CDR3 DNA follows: TGTGCCAGCAGTTTAGGTGACAGGGCGGCTTCACCCCTCCACTTT.

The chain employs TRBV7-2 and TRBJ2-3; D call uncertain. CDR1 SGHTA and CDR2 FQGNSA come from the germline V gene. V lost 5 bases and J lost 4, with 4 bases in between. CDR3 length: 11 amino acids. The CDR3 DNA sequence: TGTGCCAGCAGCGTTGCAGATACGCAGTATTTT. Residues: CASSVADTQYF.

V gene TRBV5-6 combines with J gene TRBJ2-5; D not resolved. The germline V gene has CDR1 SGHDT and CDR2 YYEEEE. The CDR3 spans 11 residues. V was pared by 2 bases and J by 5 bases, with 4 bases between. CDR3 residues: CASSFRETQYF. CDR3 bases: TGTGCCAGCAGCTTCCGGGAGACCCAGTACTTC.

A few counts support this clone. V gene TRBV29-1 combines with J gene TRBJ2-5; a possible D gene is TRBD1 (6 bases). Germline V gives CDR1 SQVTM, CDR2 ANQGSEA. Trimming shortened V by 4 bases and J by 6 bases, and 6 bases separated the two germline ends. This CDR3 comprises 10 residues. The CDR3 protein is CSVGDKTQYF. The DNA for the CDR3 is TGCAGCGTTGGGGACAAGACCCAGTACTTC.

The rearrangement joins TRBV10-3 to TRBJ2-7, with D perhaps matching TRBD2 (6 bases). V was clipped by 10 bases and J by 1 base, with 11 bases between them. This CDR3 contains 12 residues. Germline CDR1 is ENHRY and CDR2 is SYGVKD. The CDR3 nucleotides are TGTGCCACCAGACTAGATTCCTACGAGCAGTACTTC. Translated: CATRLDSYEQYF.

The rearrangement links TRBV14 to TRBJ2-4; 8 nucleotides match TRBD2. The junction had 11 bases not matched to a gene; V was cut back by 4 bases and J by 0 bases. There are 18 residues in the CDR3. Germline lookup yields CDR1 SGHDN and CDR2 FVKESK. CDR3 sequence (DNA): TGTGCCAGCAGCCCAGGACTAGCAGGAACACTAGCCAAAAACATTCAGTACTTC. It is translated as CASSPGLAGTLAKNIQYF.

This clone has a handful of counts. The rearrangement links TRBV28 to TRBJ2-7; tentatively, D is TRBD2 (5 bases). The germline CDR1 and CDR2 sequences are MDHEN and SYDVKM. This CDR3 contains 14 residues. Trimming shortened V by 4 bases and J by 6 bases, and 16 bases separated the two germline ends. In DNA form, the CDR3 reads TGTGCCAGCAGTTCCCATGACGCCCGGGGCGAGCAGTACTTC. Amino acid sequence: CASSSHDARGEQYF.

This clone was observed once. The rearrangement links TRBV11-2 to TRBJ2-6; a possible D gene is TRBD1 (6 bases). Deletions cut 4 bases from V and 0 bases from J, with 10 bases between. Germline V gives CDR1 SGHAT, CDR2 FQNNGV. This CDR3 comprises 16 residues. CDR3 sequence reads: CASSSTGRSGANVLTF. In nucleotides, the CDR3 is TGTGCCAGCAGCTCGACAGGCCGCTCTGGGGCCAACGTCCTGACTTTC.